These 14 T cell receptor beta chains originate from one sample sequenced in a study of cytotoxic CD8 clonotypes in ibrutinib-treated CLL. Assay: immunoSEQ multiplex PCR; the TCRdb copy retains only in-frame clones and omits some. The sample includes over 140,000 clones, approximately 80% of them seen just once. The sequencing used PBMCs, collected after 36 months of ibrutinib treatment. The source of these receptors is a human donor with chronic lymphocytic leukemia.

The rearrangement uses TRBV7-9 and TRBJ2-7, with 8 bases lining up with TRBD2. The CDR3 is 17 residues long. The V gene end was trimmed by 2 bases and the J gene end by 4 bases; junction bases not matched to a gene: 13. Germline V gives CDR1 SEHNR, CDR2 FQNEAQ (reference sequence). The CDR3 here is CASSLISGGLAGYEQYF. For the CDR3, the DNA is TGTGCCAGCAGCTTAATAAGCGGGGGCCTCGCCGGTTACGAGCAGTACTTC. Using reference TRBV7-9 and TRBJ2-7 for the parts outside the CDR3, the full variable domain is DTGVSQNPRHKITKRGQNVTFRCDPISEHNRLYWYRQTLGQGPEFLTYFQNEAQLEKSRLLSDRFSAERPKGSFSTLEIQRTEQGDSAMYLCASSLISGGLAGYEQYFGPGTRLTVT.

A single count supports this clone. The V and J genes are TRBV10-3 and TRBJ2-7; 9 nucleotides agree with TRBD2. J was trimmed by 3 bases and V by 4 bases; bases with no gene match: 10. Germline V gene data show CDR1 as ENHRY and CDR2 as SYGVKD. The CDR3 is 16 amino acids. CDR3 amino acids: CAISAGLAGEFYEQYF. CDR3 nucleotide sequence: TGTGCCATCAGTGCCGGGTTAGCGGGAGAGTTCTACGAGCAGTACTTC.

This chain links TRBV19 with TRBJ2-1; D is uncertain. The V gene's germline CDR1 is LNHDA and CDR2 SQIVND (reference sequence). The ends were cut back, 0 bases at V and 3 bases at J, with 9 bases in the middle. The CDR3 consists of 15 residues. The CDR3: CASSIDPDSYNEQFF. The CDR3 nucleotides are TGTGCCAGTAGTATAGATCCTGATAGCTACAATGAGCAGTTCTTC.

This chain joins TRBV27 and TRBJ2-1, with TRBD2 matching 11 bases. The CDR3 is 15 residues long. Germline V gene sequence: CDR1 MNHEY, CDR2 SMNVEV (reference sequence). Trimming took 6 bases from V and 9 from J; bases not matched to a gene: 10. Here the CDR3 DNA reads TGTGCCAGCAGACCAATACTAGCGGGAGTGGGTGAGCAGTTCTTC. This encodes CASRPILAGVGEQFF.

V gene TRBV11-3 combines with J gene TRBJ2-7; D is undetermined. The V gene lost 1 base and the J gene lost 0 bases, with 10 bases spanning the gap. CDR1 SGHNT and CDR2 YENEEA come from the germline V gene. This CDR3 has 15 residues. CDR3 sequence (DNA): TGTGCCAGCAGCTTAGCGGGCACCGCCTCCTACGAGCAGTACTTC. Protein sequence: CASSLAGTASYEQYF.

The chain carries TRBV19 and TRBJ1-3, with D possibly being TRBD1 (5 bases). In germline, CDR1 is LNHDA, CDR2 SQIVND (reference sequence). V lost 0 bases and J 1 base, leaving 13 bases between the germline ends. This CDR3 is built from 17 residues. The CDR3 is CASSIEWGSRSGNTIYF. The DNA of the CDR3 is TGTGCCAGTAGTATAGAATGGGGGAGCCGGTCTGGAAACACCATATATTTT.

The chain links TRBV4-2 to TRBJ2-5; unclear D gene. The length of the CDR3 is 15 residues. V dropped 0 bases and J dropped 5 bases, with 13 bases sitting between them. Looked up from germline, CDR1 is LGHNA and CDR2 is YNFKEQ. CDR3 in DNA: TGTGCCAGCAGCCAAGATCAATCGCGCCGGGAGACCCAGTACTTC. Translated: CASSQDQSRRETQYF.

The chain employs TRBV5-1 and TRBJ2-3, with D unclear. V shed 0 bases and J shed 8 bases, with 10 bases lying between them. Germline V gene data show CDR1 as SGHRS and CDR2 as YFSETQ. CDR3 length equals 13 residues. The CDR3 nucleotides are TGCGCCAGCAGCTTGGAAGACTCGACTACGCAGTATTTT. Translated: CASSLEDSTTQYF.

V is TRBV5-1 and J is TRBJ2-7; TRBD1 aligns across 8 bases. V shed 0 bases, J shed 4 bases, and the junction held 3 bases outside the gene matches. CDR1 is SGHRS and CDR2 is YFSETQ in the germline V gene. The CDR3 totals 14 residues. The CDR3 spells CASSLGQGAYEQYF. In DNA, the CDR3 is TGCGCCAGCAGCTTGGGTCAGGGGGCTTACGAGCAGTACTTC.

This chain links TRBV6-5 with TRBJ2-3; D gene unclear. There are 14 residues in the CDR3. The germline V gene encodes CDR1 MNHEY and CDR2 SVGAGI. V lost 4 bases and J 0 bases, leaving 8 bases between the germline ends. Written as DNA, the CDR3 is TGTGCCAGCAGTTCCCTACTTAGCACAGATACGCAGTATTTT. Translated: CASSSLLSTDTQYF.

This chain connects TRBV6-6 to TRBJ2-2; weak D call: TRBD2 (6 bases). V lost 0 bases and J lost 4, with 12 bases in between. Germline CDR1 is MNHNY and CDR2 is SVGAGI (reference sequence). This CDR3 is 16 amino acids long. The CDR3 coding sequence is TGTGCCAGCAGTTACTCGAAACTCGGGGGCACCGGGGAGCTGTTTTTT. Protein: CASSYSKLGGTGELFF.

The CDR3 is CAIRGTGKETQYF. In DNA, the CDR3 is TGTGCCATCAGAGGGACAGGGAAAGAGACCCAGTACTTC. This sequence joins TRBV10-3 and TRBJ2-5; 9 bases fit TRBD1. V gave up 6 bases and J gave up 3 bases; unmatched junction bases: 2. The CDR3 is 13 amino acids. Germline assignment: CDR1 ENHRY and CDR2 SYGVKD.

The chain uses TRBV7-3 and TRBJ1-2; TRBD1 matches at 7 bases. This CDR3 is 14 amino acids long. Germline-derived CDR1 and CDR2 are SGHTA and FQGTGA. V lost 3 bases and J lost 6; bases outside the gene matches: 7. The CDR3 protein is CASSLGQRFDGYTF. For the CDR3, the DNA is TGTGCCAGCAGCTTGGGACAGAGATTTGATGGCTACACCTTC.

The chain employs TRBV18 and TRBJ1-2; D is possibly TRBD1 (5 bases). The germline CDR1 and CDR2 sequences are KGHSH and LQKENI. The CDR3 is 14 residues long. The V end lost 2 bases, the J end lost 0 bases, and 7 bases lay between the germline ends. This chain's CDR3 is CASSPGGTNYGYTF. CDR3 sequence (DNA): TGTGCCAGCTCACCAGGGGGAACTAACTATGGCTACACCTTC.